The present TCR beta chain was sequenced within a study of shared clonotypes between healthy human individuals. On this clone itself: Its antigen is still unknown.

Profiling relied on immunoSEQ multiplex PCR, and the TCRdb table lists in-frame clones only, not all of them. The repertoire has millions of clones, 85% to 95% of them found once; the top ten carry roughly 0.13%. Whole-study findings and limits: Generation probabilities were higher for clonotypes shared across all four sorted-subset donors than for unshared ones.

V lost 2 bases, J lost 5 bases, and 2 bases stayed unmatched. CDR1 is SEHNR, CDR2 FQNEAQ, per germline (reference sequence). CDR3 length: 13 residues. The sequence was collected from a young man in good health. The specimen sequenced was naive CD4+ T cells sorted from blood. The subset denotes: CD45RA+ positively selected. The rearrangement joins TRBV7-9 to TRBJ2-7, with 8 bases aligning to TRBD1. The CDR3 region is CASSLQGANEQYF. The CDR3 DNA follows: TGTGCCAGCAGCTTACAGGGGGCGAACGAGCAGTACTTC.